A single sample gave rise to the 21 T cell receptor beta chains below, sequenced in a study of cytomegalovirus exposure and HLA in healthy donors. This PCR relied on a set of 60 Vbeta primers and 13 Jbeta primers. Sequencing used immunoSEQ multiplex PCR; TCRdb keeps in-frame clones, though not all of them. The data show about 98,000 clones, with 75% to 85% seen just once and about a tenth held by the top ten. Source material: PBMCs. All receptors derive from a man aged 18-30 years in good health and CMV-seropositive.

This chain uses TRBV7-8 with TRBJ1-6, with 11 bases identical to TRBD1. This CDR3 contains 17 residues. Germline trimming cut 4 bases from V and 5 bases from J; bases unmatched to any gene: 7. Germline CDR1 is SGHVS and CDR2 is FQNEAQ. The CDR3 here is CASSSDRGRPDNSPLHF. As DNA, the CDR3 is TGTGCCAGCAGCTCGGACAGGGGGCGACCGGATAATTCACCCCTCCACTTT.

The V gene is TRBV6-5, the J gene TRBJ1-6, with a tentative D call TRBD1 (5 bases). V lost 5 bases, J lost 13 bases, and 12 bases lay in between. In germline, CDR1 is MNHEY, CDR2 SVGAGI. This CDR3 has 12 residues. The CDR3 protein is CASSGPGVPLHF. The CDR3 DNA sequence: TGTGCCAGCAGTGGCCCGGGGGTTCCCCTCCACTTT.

The rearrangement joins TRBV27 to TRBJ2-2; tentative D call: TRBD2 (6 bases). Trimming shortened V by 10 bases and J by 1 base, and 10 bases separated the two germline ends. CDR3 size: 13 residues. Germline-derived CDR1 and CDR2 are MNHEY and SMNVEV (reference sequence). In DNA form, the CDR3 reads TGTGCCACCCTGGAGGGGAACACCGGGGAGCTGTTTTTT. Translated, it gives CATLEGNTGELFF.

The V and J genes are TRBV5-1 and TRBJ2-1; D not resolved. CDR1 and CDR2 from the germline V gene are SGHRS and YFSETQ. The CDR3 totals 13 residues. Trimming shortened V by 2 bases and J by 7 bases, and 10 bases separated the two germline ends. CDR3 protein: CASSFTLNNEQFF. Here the CDR3 DNA reads TGCGCCAGCAGCTTTACCCTAAATAATGAGCAGTTCTTC.

The chain has TRBV29-1 and TRBJ2-5; a weak D match, TRBD2 (6 bases). V was shortened by 1 base and J by 11 bases, with 26 bases between the two germline ends. The CDR3 length is 16 residues. The germline CDR1 and CDR2 sequences are SQVTM and ANQGSEA. This CDR3 is CSVEGGPRGRRGEQYF. In DNA, the CDR3 is TGCAGCGTTGAAGGGGGCCCGCGGGGCCGACGAGGTGAGCAGTACTTC.

The CDR3 loop reads CAGGTERDTQYF. The DNA of the CDR3 is TGTGCCGGAGGGACAGAGAGGGATACGCAGTATTTT. This rearrangement joins TRBV6-1 to TRBJ2-3, with a weak D call TRBD1 (7 bases). CDR1 and CDR2 from the germline V gene are MNHNS and SASEGT. The CDR3 sequence is 12 residues long. The germline V and J ends were trimmed by 11 bases and 6 bases, with 15 bases remaining between them.

The chain carries TRBV28 and TRBJ2-5; 7 bases are a match to TRBD2. Trimming removed 3 bases from V and 2 bases from J; junction bases left unmatched: 6. Germline CDR1 MDHEN, CDR2 SYDVKM. The CDR3 is 15 amino acids. For the CDR3, the DNA is TGTGCCAGCAGTTTTTATCGGGGGGTACAAGAGACCCAGTACTTC. This codes for CASSFYRGVQETQYF.

The chain employs TRBV18 and TRBJ2-3; TRBD2 might be the D (5 bases). Between the trimmed V and J ends, which lost 1 base and 5 bases, there was a span of 16 bases. Germline CDR1 and CDR2: KGHSH and LQKENI. The CDR3 consists of 16 residues. The CDR3 DNA is TGTGCCAGCTCACCACAGGAAAGAGGGTGGGGAGATACGCAGTATTTT. Translation gives CASSPQERGWGDTQYF.

This chain joins TRBV7-8 and TRBJ2-3; D remains unclear. This CDR3 has 15 residues. Trimming pared 3 bases from V and 8 bases from J, leaving 18 bases between. CDR1 and CDR2 from the germline V gene are SGHVS and FQNEAQ. CDR3 amino acids: CASSFPDESVPTQYF. The DNA of the CDR3 is TGTGCCAGCAGCTTCCCCGATGAGTCCGTCCCTACGCAGTATTTT.

The chain joins TRBV7-2 to TRBJ2-3; D is undetermined. CDR1 and CDR2 from the germline V gene are SGHTA and FQGNSA. The CDR3 runs 14 residues. V was pared by 4 bases and J by 2 bases, with 10 bases between. CDR3 region: CASSSRAYTDTQYF. The CDR3 DNA sequence: TGTGCCAGCAGCTCTCGAGCTTACACAGATACGCAGTATTTT.

The chain uses TRBV19 and TRBJ1-1; tentative D call: TRBD1 (5 bases). From germline, CDR1 is LNHDA and CDR2 SQIVND (reference sequence). Trimming took 6 bases from V and 5 from J, leaving 10 bases between them. The CDR3 loop spans 12 amino acids. Here the CDR3 DNA reads TGTGCCAGTAGGTTCGGGGGTACTGAAGCTTTCTTT. Protein sequence: CASRFGGTEAFF.

The rearrangement uses TRBV7-9 and TRBJ2-3, with TRBD2 matching over 14 bases. Germline lookup yields CDR1 SEHNR and CDR2 FQNEAQ (reference sequence). The CDR3 contains 16 residues. Trimming at V came to 4 bases and at J to 3 bases, leaving 3 bases not matched to a gene. This chain's CDR3 is CASSSGLAGATDTQYF. CDR3 nucleotide sequence: TGTGCCAGCAGCTCGGGACTAGCGGGGGCGACAGATACGCAGTATTTT.

The chain uses TRBV9 and TRBJ2-2, with unresolved D. CDR1 and CDR2 from the germline V gene are SGDLS and YYNGEE. This CDR3 is built from 14 residues. V was clipped by 2 bases and J by 2 bases, with 7 bases between them. CDR3 amino acids: CASSVLGNTGELFF. The CDR3 bases are TGTGCCAGCAGCGTTCTAGGAAACACCGGGGAGCTGTTTTTT.

The CDR3 sequence is CASSLPIQGREQYF. CDR3 nucleotide sequence: TGTGCCAGCAGTCTCCCGATACAGGGTCGGGAGCAGTACTTC. The chain carries TRBV28 and TRBJ2-7; the D gene is possibly TRBD1 (6 bases). The CDR3 length is 14 residues. Trimming took off 5 bases at V and 7 bases at J, with 18 bases between the two ends. Germline values: CDR1 MDHEN, CDR2 SYDVKM.

CDR3 in amino acids: CASRGYDLYQETQYF. CDR3 in DNA: TGCGCCAGCCGGGGGTACGATCTGTACCAAGAGACCCAGTACTTC. This chain joins TRBV5-1 and TRBJ2-5, with D perhaps matching TRBD2 (6 bases). Germline V gene data show CDR1 as SGHRS and CDR2 as YFSETQ. Deletions cut 7 bases from V and 0 bases from J, with 16 bases between. The CDR3 sequence is 15 residues long. Full variable domain (rest looked up from reference TRBV5-1 and TRBJ2-5): KAGVTQTPRYLIKTRGQQVTLSCSPISGHRSVSWYQQTPGQGLQFLFEYFSETQRNKGNFPGRFSGRQFSNSRSEMNVSTLELGDSALYLCASRGYDLYQETQYFGPGTRLLVL.

This clone occurred once. The rearrangement joins TRBV6-5 to TRBJ1-6; TRBD1 might be the D (5 bases). V lost 2 bases and J 3 bases, leaving 8 bases between the germline ends. Germline V gene data show CDR1 as MNHEY and CDR2 as SVGAGI. CDR3 length: 15 residues. CDR3 sequence: CASSYRGDYNSPLHF. Written as DNA, the CDR3 is TGTGCCAGCAGTTACAGGGGCGACTATAATTCACCCCTCCACTTT.

The chain recombines TRBV2 with TRBJ1-1; 8 nucleotides agree with TRBD1. Germline values: CDR1 SNHLY, CDR2 FYNNEI. With 7 bases clipped from V and 4 bases from J, the junction kept 11 bases outside the gene matches. CDR3 length: 15 amino acids. The CDR3 coding sequence is TGTGCCAGCACCTTTGAGACAGGGGCGAGCACTGAAGCTTTCTTT. Its protein is CASTFETGASTEAFF.

The CDR3 region has the DNA TGTGCCAGCAGCTCGACAGGGGTATCTGGGGCCAACGTCCTGACTTTC. Amino acids: CASSSTGVSGANVLTF. The V and J genes are TRBV27 and TRBJ2-6; 8 nucleotides line up with TRBD1. V gave up 6 bases and J gave up 1 base; unmatched junction bases: 5. Germline CDR1 MNHEY, CDR2 SMNVEV (reference sequence). The CDR3 contains 16 residues.

The rearrangement uses TRBV7-6 and TRBJ2-1, with 11 bases matching TRBD2. The CDR3 is 16 residues long. The germline CDR1 and CDR2 sequences are SGHVS and FNYEAQ. J was trimmed by 4 bases and V by 4 bases; bases with no gene match: 6. The CDR3 is CASSSRRLAGYNEQFF. The CDR3 coding sequence is TGTGCCAGCAGCTCCCGACGACTAGCGGGGTACAATGAGCAGTTCTTC.

Of note for this clone: Distinct nucleotide sequences in the sample also encode this CDR3. This chain joins TRBV5-4 and TRBJ1-5; D uncertain. CDR3 length equals 13 residues. V gave up 2 bases and J gave up 5 bases, with 8 bases separating them. Per the germline V gene, CDR1 is SGHNT and CDR2 is YYREEE (reference sequence). For the CDR3, the DNA is TGTGCCAGCAGCTTTGGGGAGGATCAGCCCCAGCATTTT. Its protein product is CASSFGEDQPQHF.

The CDR3 spells CASSQDRVGGYGYTF. CDR3 DNA sequence: TGTGCCAGCAGTCAGGACAGGGTAGGGGGCTATGGCTACACCTTC. The rearrangement joins TRBV6-6 to TRBJ1-2; the match to TRBD1 covers 8 bases. Germline lookup yields CDR1 MNHNY and CDR2 SVGAGI (reference sequence). J was trimmed by 4 bases and V by 5 bases; bases with no gene match: 9. The CDR3 consists of 15 residues.